The TCR beta chain described here comes from a study of identical twins. Study outcomes and limitations: The authors noted that invariant MAIT and iNKT cells could partly confound zero-insertion analyses. Insertion counts were lower in abundant cord blood beta clonotypes, a trend that memory repertoires did not show.

One entry per CDR3 protein, called by TCRdb with MiXCR from the 5' RACE reads. The data show 200,000 to 300,000 distinct CDR3 sequences, about 10% seen once. V was clipped by 1 base and J by 6 bases, with 7 bases between them. The CDR3 has 13 residues. Germline V gene lookup returns CDR1 SEHNR and CDR2 FQNEAQ (reference sequence). This clonotype was seen ten or more times. The target antigen is unknown. The TCR sequence derives from a man in his forties or fifties in good health. The sample was memory T cells sorted from blood. The gene calls are TRBV7-9 and TRBJ1-5, with unresolved D. The CDR3 here is CASSLGLGQPQHF. The CDR3 DNA is TGTGCCAGCAGCTTAGGTCTGGGTCAGCCCCAGCATTTT.